The rows below give T cell receptor beta chains drawn from one sample of a study of blood T cell repertoires in COVID-19. Only in-frame clones appear in the TCRdb table, and some are missing; sequencing was by immunoSEQ multiplex PCR. Of roughly 30,000 clones listed, around 85% were seen once; the top ten hold 16%. The sequencing input was peripheral blood. Source of these receptors: a human donor in a cohort sampled during active COVID-19. Each CDR3 is given with its conserved first and last residue. The D gene is left open where the match is weak.

TRBV7-2	TRBJ2-1	TRBD1	TGTGCCAGCAGCCGGGGACAGGGCAATGAGCAGTTCTTC	CASSRGQGNEQFF
TRBV25-1	TRBJ2-7	TRBD1	TGTGCCAGCAGTGGAACAGGGGCTATTGAGCAGTACTTC	CASSGTGAIEQYF
TRBV10-2	TRBJ2-7	TRBD1	TGCGCCAGCAGTGAGTCGAGACAGGGGGACAACGAGCAGTACTTC	CASSESRQGDNEQYF
TRBV5-6	TRBJ2-1	TRBD1	TGTGCCAGCAGCGTCCGTGGGGGACAGATCTACAATGAGCAGTTCTTC	CASSVRGGQIYNEQFF
TRBV19	TRBJ2-1	TRBD2	TGTGCCAGTAGTGCAGGACTAGCTGGAAGTGAGCAGTTCTTC	CASSAGLAGSEQFF
TRBV27	TRBJ2-3	NA	TGTGCCAGCAGTTTAGGGGCAACAGATACGCAGTATTTT	CASSLGATDTQYF
TRBV6-6	TRBJ1-4	TRBD1	TGTGCCAGCAGCCCCCAGGGGGCTTTTGAAAAACTGTTTTTT	CASSPQGAFEKLFF
TRBV5-1	TRBJ1-4	TRBD1	TGCGCCAGCAGCTTATCCGGGACAGTCGAGGAAAAACTGTTTTTT	CASSLSGTVEEKLFF
TRBV27	TRBJ2-1	TRBD2	TGTGCCAGCAGTTTACCGACTAGCGGGAGGTTGGTTGAGCAGTTCTTC	CASSLPTSGRLVEQFF
TRBV5-1	TRBJ2-1	TRBD2	TGCGCCAGCAGCTGGGAGACTAGCGGGGGGGGCAATGAGCAGTTCTTC	CASSWETSGGGNEQFF
TRBV24-1	TRBJ2-4	NA	TGTGCCACCAGTGACTACACAGGGATTCAGTACTTC	CATSDYTGIQYF